Following are 2 T cell receptor beta chains from one sample sequenced in a study of graft-versus-host responses after intestinal transplantation. Profiling relied on immunoSEQ multiplex PCR, and the TCRdb table lists in-frame clones only, not all of them. The sample records approximately 70,000 clones, around 82% being singletons. Antigen specificity for these receptors is unknown. The sample in question was unstimulated CD4+ T cells sorted from spleen or lymph node cells, obtained before transplant. These receptors were taken from a human donor who was the organ donor for an intestinal transplant.

The chain couples TRBV5-4 to TRBJ2-5, with D possibly TRBD1 on 5 matching bases. Per the germline V gene, CDR1 is SGHNT and CDR2 is YYREEE (reference sequence). V lost 0 bases and J lost 5, with 11 bases in between. The length of the CDR3 is 14 residues. The DNA of the CDR3 is TGTGCCAGCAGCTTGGTCGGTCCAGGGGAGACCCAGTACTTC. Translated: CASSLVGPGETQYF.

This chain joins TRBV27 and TRBJ2-3; 7 bases are a match to TRBD2. Germline assignment: CDR1 MNHEY and CDR2 SMNVEV (reference sequence). This CDR3 contains 15 residues. The trim removed 6 bases at V and 0 bases at J, leaving 6 bases unmatched. CDR3 protein: CASRTGGTSTDTQYF. In DNA, the CDR3 is TGTGCCAGCAGGACGGGGGGTACTAGCACAGATACGCAGTATTTT.